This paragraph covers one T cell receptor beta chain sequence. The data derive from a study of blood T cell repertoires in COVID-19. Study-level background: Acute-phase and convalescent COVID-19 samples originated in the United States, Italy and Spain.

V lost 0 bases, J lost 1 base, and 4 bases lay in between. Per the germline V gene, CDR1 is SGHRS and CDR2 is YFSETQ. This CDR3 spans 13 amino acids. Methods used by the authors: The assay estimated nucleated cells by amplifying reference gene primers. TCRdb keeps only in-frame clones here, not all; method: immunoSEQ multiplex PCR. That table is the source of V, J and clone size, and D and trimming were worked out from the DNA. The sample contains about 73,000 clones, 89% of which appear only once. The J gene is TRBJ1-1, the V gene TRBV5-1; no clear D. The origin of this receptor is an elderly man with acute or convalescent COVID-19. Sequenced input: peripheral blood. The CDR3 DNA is TGCGCCAGCAGCTTGGCCGGGAACACTGAAGCTTTCTTT. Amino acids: CASSLAGNTEAFF.